Each of the 26 T cell receptor beta chains below was sequenced from the same sample in a study of blood T cell repertoires in COVID-19. TCRdb's table, derived via immunoSEQ multiplex PCR, lists solely in-frame clones and lacks some. The profile covers under 55,000 clones, with under 85% appearing a single time and about a third taken by the ten largest. Source material: peripheral blood. Every receptor here comes from a woman older than 75 with acute or convalescent COVID-19.

The rearrangement joins TRBV21-1 to TRBJ2-2; the D call of TRBD2 is as the table states it, not checked on the DNA. TRBV21-1 is a pseudogene. The CDR3 consists of 12 residues. CDR3 protein: CASSIRTGELFF. The CDR3 nucleotides are TGTGCCAGCAGCATCCGGACCGGGGAGCTGTTTTTT.

The chain couples TRBV2 to TRBJ1-1, with a possible D match to TRBD1 (5 bases). This CDR3 contains 15 residues. V was shortened by 8 bases and J by 4 bases, with 20 bases between the two germline ends. The germline gives CDR1 SNHLY, CDR2 FYNNEI. The CDR3 DNA reads TGTGCCAGCTCCCTTTTGGGGGGTTCGAGCACTGAAGCTTTCTTT. Protein: CASSLLGGSSTEAFF.

This chain uses TRBV7-6 with TRBJ1-2; 7 nucleotides line up with TRBD1. Germline V gene sequence: CDR1 SGHVS, CDR2 FNYEAQ. There are 16 residues in the CDR3. The junction had 13 bases not matched to a gene; V was cut back by 5 bases and J by 4 bases. CDR3 sequence (DNA): TGTGCCAGCAGCCCATCGGTTGAAGGGGGCTTCTATGGCTACACCTTC. This sequence encodes CASSPSVEGGFYGYTF. The full variable domain, rest sourced from reference TRBV7-6 and TRBJ1-2, is GAGVSQSPRYKVTKRGQDVALRCDPISGHVSLYWYRQALGQGPEFLTYFNYEAQQDKSGLPNDRFSAERPEGSISTLTIQRTEQRDSAMYRCASSPSVEGGFYGYTFGSGTRLTVV.

This chain joins TRBV14 and TRBJ1-2; D is perhaps TRBD1 (6 bases). CDR3 length: 13 residues. The V end was cut by 1 base, the J end by 5 bases, with 8 bases between. Germline CDR1 and CDR2: SGHDN and FVKESK. Here the CDR3 DNA reads TGTGCCAGCAGCCAAGCACAGGGATATGGCTACACCTTC. This translates into CASSQAQGYGYTF.

In nucleotides, the CDR3 is TGCGCCAGCAGCCTCCAGGTTACTAGCGGGCAAAACCAAGAGACCCAGTACTTC. Its protein is CASSLQVTSGQNQETQYF. The rearrangement links TRBV4-1 to TRBJ2-5; 9 positions match TRBD2. This CDR3 comprises 18 residues. The germline V gene encodes CDR1 MGHRA and CDR2 YSYEKL. After removal of 4 bases from V and 0 bases from J, the junction contained 12 bases not matched to a gene.

The chain joins TRBV3-1 (or the pseudogene TRBV3-2) to TRBJ1-1, with D possibly TRBD1 on 5 matching bases. Trimming took off 1 base at V and 12 bases at J, with 21 bases between the two ends. This CDR3 has 15 residues. In germline, CDR1 is LGHDT, CDR2 YNNKEL (reference sequence). The CDR3 loop reads CASSQAGRHLAGTFF. The CDR3 DNA follows: TGTGCCAGCAGCCAAGCCGGCAGACATTTGGCAGGGACTTTCTTT.

The rearrangement joins TRBV2 to TRBJ2-1; TRBD2 matches at 10 bases. Trimming at V came to 2 bases and at J to 6 bases, leaving 7 bases not matched to a gene. Germline CDR1 is SNHLY and CDR2 is FYNNEI. CDR3 length: 16 residues. The CDR3 here is CASSERASGSVNEQFF. The CDR3, as DNA: TGTGCCAGCAGTGAAAGGGCTAGCGGGAGTGTCAATGAGCAGTTCTTC.

For the CDR3, the DNA is TGTGTAACCCAATATTTCGGGGACTACACCTTC. It encodes CVTQYFGDYTF. The chain couples TRBV28 to TRBJ1-2; no reliable D call. The CDR3 runs 11 residues. Germline assignment: CDR1 MDHEN and CDR2 SYDVKM.

The chain couples TRBV7-2 to TRBJ2-1, with 12 bases identical to TRBD2. J was trimmed by 8 bases and V by 6 bases; bases with no gene match: 8. Germline CDR1 and CDR2: SGHTA and FQGNSA. The CDR3 extends over 15 amino acids. The CDR3 DNA reads as TGTGCCAGCAGACGTTCTAGCGGGAGGGCCGATGAGCAGTTCTTC. Encoded protein: CASRRSSGRADEQFF.

The chain joins TRBV7-9 to TRBJ2-1; D might be TRBD2 (6 bases). Per germline, CDR1 SEHNR and CDR2 FQNEAQ (reference sequence). The CDR3 extends over 15 amino acids. Trimming cost V 4 bases and J 0 bases, with 10 bases left between them. The CDR3 nucleotides read TGTGCCAGCAGCTACGGTAGCGGCTCCTACAATGAGCAGTTCTTC. This codes for CASSYGSGSYNEQFF.

The genes are TRBV5-1 and TRBJ2-1; 11 nucleotides line up with TRBD2. V gave up 4 bases and J gave up 0 bases; unmatched junction bases: 0. The CDR3 extends over 15 amino acids. Looked up from germline, CDR1 is SGHRS and CDR2 is YFSETQ. The DNA for the CDR3 is TGCGCCAGCAGCACTAGCGGGAGCTCCTACAATGAGCAGTTCTTC. Translating gives CASSTSGSSYNEQFF. Full variable domain (remainder filled in from reference TRBV5-1 and TRBJ2-1): KAGVTQTPRYLIKTRGQQVTLSCSPISGHRSVSWYQQTPGQGLQFLFEYFSETQRNKGNFPGRFSGRQFSNSRSEMNVSTLELGDSALYLCASSTSGSSYNEQFFGPGTRLTVL.

This chain connects TRBV28 to TRBJ1-6, with TRBD1 identical over 8 bases. This CDR3 has 14 amino acids. The ends lost 5 bases at V and 10 bases at J; junction bases unmatched: 7. From germline, CDR1 is MDHEN and CDR2 SYDVKM. For the CDR3, the DNA is TGTGCCAGCAGTCTTCAGGGGGCAGGATCACCCCTCCACTTT. It translates to CASSLQGAGSPLHF.

This clone was picked up a small number of times. The chain combines TRBV6-5 with TRBJ1-2; D uncertain. Germline V lookup: CDR1 MNHEY, CDR2 SVGAGI. This CDR3 spans 12 amino acids. V was pared by 6 bases and J by 5 bases, with 10 bases between. Here the CDR3 reads CASSQAGYGYTF. CDR3 coding DNA: TGTGCCAGCAGCCAGGCTGGGTATGGCTACACCTTC.

This chain links TRBV5-1 with TRBJ1-3; TRBD1 aligns across 7 bases. Germline CDR1 reads SGHRS; CDR2 reads YFSETQ. The junction had 4 bases not matched to a gene; V was cut back by 0 bases and J by 4 bases. The CDR3 is 15 amino acids. The CDR3 is CASSLEGQRGNTIYF. As DNA, the CDR3 is TGCGCCAGCAGCTTGGAGGGACAGCGAGGAAACACCATATATTTT.

This chain uses TRBV18 with TRBJ1-5; 7 nucleotides line up with TRBD1. Germline V gene lookup returns CDR1 KGHSH and CDR2 LQKENI. The CDR3 has 15 amino acids. V gave up 6 bases and J gave up 4 bases; unmatched junction bases: 9. CDR3 region: CASSSRDRTNQPQHF. The CDR3 coding sequence is TGTGCCAGCTCGTCCCGGGACAGAACGAATCAGCCCCAGCATTTT.

The rearrangement uses TRBV3-1 (or the pseudogene TRBV3-2) and TRBJ1-2; D not certain. The V gene lost 4 bases and the J gene lost 4 bases, with 10 bases spanning the gap. The length of the CDR3 is 13 residues. Germline V gene lookup returns CDR1 LGHDT and CDR2 YNNKEL (reference sequence). CDR3 sequence: CASSLGSRYGYTF. DNA for the CDR3: TGTGCCAGCAGCCTTGGCTCCCGCTATGGCTACACCTTC.

The chain couples TRBV28 to TRBJ2-1, with TRBD2 matching 13 bases. The CDR3 covers 16 residues. CDR1 is MDHEN, CDR2 SYDVKM, per germline. J lost 4 bases, V lost 5 bases, and 5 bases had no gene match. The CDR3 loop reads CASSPGLAGKYNEQFF. CDR3 DNA: TGTGCCAGCAGTCCGGGACTAGCGGGAAAGTACAATGAGCAGTTCTTC.

This chain links TRBV28 with TRBJ2-7; maybe TRBD2 (5 bases). There are 12 residues in the CDR3. Germline CDR1 MDHEN, CDR2 SYDVKM. V was clipped by 4 bases and J by 12 bases, with 16 bases between them. CDR3 DNA sequence: TGTGCCAGCAGTTACGGGATTGAATCGCCGTACTTC. Residues: CASSYGIESPYF.

This rearrangement joins TRBV7-9 to TRBJ2-1; D might be TRBD2 (5 bases). This CDR3 spans 13 amino acids. The germline CDR1 and CDR2 sequences are SEHNR and FQNEAQ (reference sequence). V was trimmed by 5 bases and J by 4 bases, leaving 9 bases between them. CDR3 bases: TGTGCCAGCAGCCGACGGGGTTACAATGAGCAGTTCTTC. This sequence encodes CASSRRGYNEQFF. The full variable domain, rest sourced from reference TRBV7-9 and TRBJ2-1, is DTGVSQNPRHKITKRGQNVTFRCDPISEHNRLYWYRQTLGQGPEFLTYFQNEAQLEKSRLLSDRFSAERPKGSFSTLEIQRTEQGDSAMYLCASSRRGYNEQFFGPGTRLTVL.

The chain couples TRBV27 to TRBJ1-6; TRBD1 matches 7 bases. The length of the CDR3 is 14 residues. The V segment lost 11 bases and the J segment 3 bases; nucleotides outside the gene matches: 7. The germline CDR1 and CDR2 sequences are MNHEY and SMNVEV (reference sequence). Here the CDR3 reads CAASGGSYNSPLHF. The CDR3, as DNA: TGTGCCGCCTCAGGGGGGAGCTATAATTCACCCCTCCACTTT.

This clone was recorded once. This chain uses TRBV24-1 with TRBJ2-1; 7 positions agree with TRBD1. Trimming cost V 0 bases and J 3 bases; bases outside gene matches: 4. Germline CDR1 reads KGHDR; CDR2 reads SFDVKD. The CDR3 runs to 16 residues. The CDR3 DNA is TGTGCCACCAGTGATTTGCAGGGGGTGGGCTACAATGAGCAGTTCTTC. This gives the protein CATSDLQGVGYNEQFF.

CDR3 in amino acids: CASSLAVSSPETQYF. The DNA of the CDR3 is TGTGCCAGCAGTTTAGCGGTATCCTCTCCAGAGACCCAGTACTTC. The chain carries TRBV6-5 and TRBJ2-5; a weak D match, TRBD2 (6 bases). The germline V gene encodes CDR1 MNHEY and CDR2 SVGAGI. Deletions cut 4 bases from V and 4 bases from J, with 16 bases between. CDR3 length: 15 amino acids.

The CDR3 region is CASSPAGAPHNEQFF. The CDR3 DNA follows: TGTGCCAGCAGTCCCGCCGGAGCGCCACACAATGAGCAGTTCTTC. This sequence joins TRBV27 and TRBJ2-1; D is uncertain. Germline V gene data show CDR1 as MNHEY and CDR2 as SMNVEV (reference sequence). This CDR3 spans 15 amino acids. The ends were cut back, 5 bases at V and 5 bases at J, with 16 bases in the middle.

This clone was seen just once. The chain employs TRBV7-8 and TRBJ1-2; perhaps TRBD1 as D (6 bases). The CDR3 is 13 amino acids. V lost 7 bases and J 9 bases, leaving 18 bases between the germline ends. Germline CDR1 is SGHVS and CDR2 is FQNEAQ. In nucleotides, the CDR3 is TGTGCCAGCACCCCGCCCGGGGGGCTGAGCTACACCTTC. This sequence encodes CASTPPGGLSYTF.

The chain uses TRBV19 and TRBJ2-7; 8 nucleotides agree with TRBD1. Germline V gene sequence: CDR1 LNHDA, CDR2 SQIVND (reference sequence). The CDR3 loop spans 15 amino acids. With V trimmed by 3 bases and J by 2 bases, 6 bases remained unmatched. In nucleotides, the CDR3 is TGTGCCAGTAGTATGGGGACAGGAAAGACCTACGAGCAGTACTTC. Amino acid sequence: CASSMGTGKTYEQYF.

This clone was seen only a few times. The J gene is TRBJ1-5, the V gene TRBV24-1; D remains unclear. The ends were cut back, 2 bases at V and 3 bases at J, with 10 bases in the middle. CDR1 is KGHDR, CDR2 SFDVKD, per germline. This CDR3 has 15 residues. Written as DNA, the CDR3 is TGTGCCACCAGTGATTCATCGGGGAACAATCAGCCCCAGCATTTT. Translated: CATSDSSGNNQPQHF.